This T cell receptor beta chain was identified during a study of T-cell memory formation after mild COVID-19. At the level of the study: Clustering of TCRs was largely donor specific.

From the 5' RACE reads, TCRdb called clonotypes with MiXCR, one entry per CDR3 protein. The sample has roughly 350,000 distinct CDR3 sequences, 21% seen once. Study-level points and caveats: Clones shrinking from day 15 to 85 showed even CD4/CD8 mixes; later expanders tilted CD4+.

A few counts support this clonotype. The antigen remains undetermined. From germline, CDR1 is MNHEY and CDR2 SVGAGI. The CDR3 has 14 residues. The V gene lost 7 bases and the J gene lost 7 bases, with 16 bases spanning the gap. The chain carries TRBV6-5 and TRBJ2-2; D may correspond to TRBD1 or TRBD2 (6 bases each). The sequenced sample was PBMCs or a T cell subset sorted from them (not recorded which). This TCR derives from an adult woman who had mild COVID-19 (a few samples of this study predate the infection). Cell type and time point are not known. CDR3 nucleotide sequence: TGTGCCAGCATATCGGGGGCGCGCGGCGGGGAGCTGTTTTTT. Encoded protein: CASISGARGGELFF.